Presented here are 25 T cell receptor beta chains from one specimen sequenced in a study of blood T cell repertoires in COVID-19. This table comes from immunoSEQ multiplex PCR, and its TCRdb copy is limited to in-frame clones, with some not included. In the table there are 30,000 to 40,000 clones, about 90% of which are singletons. Specimen: peripheral blood. The receptors shown here come from a man aged 60-69 years with active or convalescent COVID-19.

The chain uses TRBV5-1 and TRBJ1-4; 7 bases are shared with TRBD1. Unmatched junction bases numbered 8, after V lost 2 bases and J lost 7 bases. The CDR3 has 15 residues. Germline assignment: CDR1 SGHRS and CDR2 YFSETQ. The CDR3 is CASSFTAGGSEKLFF. CDR3 in DNA: TGCGCCAGCAGCTTTACGGCAGGGGGATCTGAAAAACTGTTTTTT.

This clone was found once. J is TRBJ2-4 and V is TRBV15, with no clear D. Germline V gene lookup returns CDR1 LNHNV and CDR2 YYDKDF (reference sequence). The CDR3 extends over 16 amino acids. The ends were cut back, 6 bases at V and 2 bases at J, with 17 bases in the middle. The CDR3 DNA reads as TGTGCCACCAGTGAGGAGTTCTTCGAAACCAAAAACATTCAGTACTTC. Translation gives CATSEEFFETKNIQYF.

This chain connects TRBV7-6 to TRBJ1-1; D call uncertain. Germline assignment: CDR1 SGHVS and CDR2 FNYEAQ. The germline V and J ends were trimmed by 2 bases and 4 bases, with 8 bases remaining between them. The CDR3 length is 13 residues. CDR3 coding DNA: TGTGCCAGCAGCTTAAGCACGGGCACTGAAGCTTTCTTT. Translated, it gives CASSLSTGTEAFF.

The chain links TRBV9 to TRBJ2-3; 7 nucleotides agree with TRBD2. The germline V gene has CDR1 SGDLS and CDR2 YYNGEE. The junction had 12 bases not matched to a gene; V was cut back by 6 bases and J by 8 bases. The CDR3 extends over 14 amino acids. CDR3 nucleotide sequence: TGTGCCAGCACCCCGGGACTAATCGATAGTACGCAGTATTTT. Its translation is CASTPGLIDSTQYF.

The V and J genes are TRBV11-2 and TRBJ2-1; D perhaps matches TRBD2 (6 bases). The CDR3 is made up of 15 amino acids. The germline V and J ends were trimmed by 3 bases and 0 bases, with 9 bases remaining between them. Per germline, CDR1 SGHAT and CDR2 FQNNGV. CDR3 in DNA: TGTGCCAGCAGCTTCGGGGGTCGCTCCTACAATGAGCAGTTCTTC. This encodes CASSFGGRSYNEQFF. The full variable domain, completed using reference TRBV11-2 and TRBJ2-1, is EAGVAQSPRYKIIEKRQSVAFWCNPISGHATLYWYQQILGQGPKLLIQFQNNGVVDDSQLPKDRFSAERLKGVDSTLKIQPAKLEDSAVYLCASSFGGRSYNEQFFGPGTRLTVL.

The gene calls are TRBV21-1 and TRBJ2-2; the DNA was not compared with TRBD2, the D call given in the table. TRBV21-1 is marked as a pseudogene. This CDR3 contains 18 residues. The CDR3 loop is CASSKELGRRGNTGELFF. For the CDR3, the DNA is TGTGCCAGCAGCAAAGAGCTTGGGAGGAGGGGGAACACCGGGGAGCTGTTTTTT.

V and J are TRBV30 and TRBJ1-2; 10 positions agree with TRBD1. This CDR3 comprises 14 residues. The germline gives CDR1 GTSNPN, CDR2 SVGIG (reference sequence). V lost 1 base, J lost 3 bases, and 2 bases stayed unmatched. CDR3 DNA sequence: TGTGCCTGGAGTGGGGACAGGGGATACTATGGCTACACCTTC. Its translation: CAWSGDRGYYGYTF.

In nucleotides, the CDR3 is TGTGCCAGCAGCCAAGTCGCGGGAGGGATCACCGGGGAGCTGTTTTTT. It specifies CASSQVAGGITGELFF. V is TRBV3-1 (or the pseudogene TRBV3-2) and J is TRBJ2-2; TRBD2 matches at 9 bases. V gave up 1 base and J gave up 4 bases; unmatched junction bases: 4. CDR1 LGHDT and CDR2 YNNKEL come from the germline V gene (reference sequence). The CDR3 extends over 16 amino acids.

This clone was recorded only once. The chain links TRBV18 to TRBJ2-6, with TRBD1 identical over 8 bases. Germline V gene data show CDR1 as KGHSH and CDR2 as LQKENI. V shed 3 bases, J shed 2 bases, and the junction held 6 bases outside the gene matches. The CDR3 is made up of 17 amino acids. This CDR3 is CASSPRTGTPGANVLTF. The CDR3 DNA follows: TGTGCCAGCTCACCTCGGACAGGGACCCCTGGGGCCAACGTCCTGACTTTC.

This rearrangement joins TRBV19 to TRBJ2-1; 8 positions match TRBD1. V lost 0 bases and J lost 5; bases outside the gene matches: 12. The CDR3 covers 18 residues. Germline-derived CDR1 and CDR2 are LNHDA and SQIVND (reference sequence). CDR3 coding DNA: TGTGCCAGTAGTATAGATATAGGCACAGGGGGTTTCAACAATGAGCAGTTCTTC. This codes for CASSIDIGTGGFNNEQFF.

The genes are TRBV29-1 and TRBJ1-4; 9 positions match TRBD1. Germline-derived CDR1 and CDR2 are SQVTM and ANQGSEA. The CDR3 has 15 residues. V dropped 0 bases and J dropped 10; count of bases not matched to a gene: 9. The CDR3 sequence: CSVEDENRGPGKLFF. The CDR3 DNA sequence: TGCAGCGTTGAAGATGAGAACAGGGGGCCCGGAAAACTGTTTTTT.

This chain connects TRBV30 to TRBJ2-5; possible D gene TRBD2, 6 bases. Germline V gives CDR1 GTSNPN, CDR2 SVGIG (reference sequence). Trimming left V 2 bases short and J 4 bases short, with 20 bases between. The CDR3 has 16 residues. In DNA form, the CDR3 reads TGTGCCTGGAGTCCAGGGCTGGGACTTGCTGGAGAGACCCAGTACTTC. Its protein is CAWSPGLGLAGETQYF.

The rearrangement uses TRBV18 and TRBJ2-7, with 8 bases identical to TRBD2. The CDR3 contains 14 residues. With 6 bases clipped from V and 0 bases from J, the junction kept 4 bases outside the gene matches. Germline values: CDR1 KGHSH, CDR2 LQKENI. CDR3 amino acids: CASSHSGASYEQYF. Written as DNA, the CDR3 is TGTGCCAGCTCCCATAGCGGGGCCTCCTACGAGCAGTACTTC.

This clone was detected a few times. The chain links TRBV6-5 to TRBJ1-1; the match to TRBD1 covers 8 bases. V trimming: 7 bases; J trimming: 0 bases; junction bases outside the gene matches: 4. Germline lookup yields CDR1 MNHEY and CDR2 SVGAGI. The length of the CDR3 is 14 residues. The CDR3 DNA sequence: TGTGCCAGCACCAGGACAGGGCTGAACACTGAAGCTTTCTTT. Translating it yields CASTRTGLNTEAFF.

V and J are TRBV30 and TRBJ1-3; TRBD1 agrees at 7 bases. The CDR3 loop spans 15 amino acids. Germline CDR1 is GTSNPN and CDR2 is SVGIG (reference sequence). V gave up 2 bases and J gave up 0 bases; unmatched junction bases: 4. The CDR3 DNA reads as TGTGCCTGGAGTAGGGACAGTTACTCTGGAAACACCATATATTTT. Encoded protein: CAWSRDSYSGNTIYF.

This chain links TRBV21-1 with TRBJ2-3; the listed D gene, TRBD2, was not tested against the DNA. TRBV21-1 is a pseudogene locus. This CDR3 has 17 amino acids. The CDR3 DNA follows: TGTGCCAGCAGCAAGGGACTAGCGGGAGTCTTAACAGATACGCAGTATTTT. It codes for CASSKGLAGVLTDTQYF.

The V and J genes are TRBV11-3 and TRBJ2-3, with D perhaps matching TRBD2 (6 bases). The germline V gene encodes CDR1 SGHNT and CDR2 YENEEA. This CDR3 spans 19 amino acids. Trimming left V 1 base short and J 1 base short, with 21 bases between. CDR3 amino acids: CASSLVLWREGARTDTQYF. In DNA, the CDR3 is TGTGCCAGCAGCTTAGTTTTGTGGCGGGAAGGGGCTCGCACAGATACGCAGTATTTT.

This clone was counted a single time. For the CDR3, the DNA is TGTGCCAGCAGGTTCGGACAGGCGGGGACTGAAGCTTTCTTT. Translating it yields CASRFGQAGTEAFF. V is TRBV7-9 and J is TRBJ1-1, with TRBD1 matching over 7 bases. V lost 6 bases and J lost 5; bases outside the gene matches: 9. Per the germline V gene, CDR1 is SEHNR and CDR2 is FQNEAQ (reference sequence). The CDR3 is 14 residues long.

The chain carries TRBV7-6 and TRBJ2-7; TRBD2 matches 11 bases. This CDR3 region has 15 residues. V shed 1 base and J 5 bases; nucleotides not matched to a gene: 4. Germline V gene data show CDR1 as SGHVS and CDR2 as FNYEAQ. For the CDR3, the DNA is TGTGCCAGCAGCTTAGAACTAGCGGGAGCCCACGAGCAGTACTTC. Translation: CASSLELAGAHEQYF.

The genes are TRBV29-1 and TRBJ2-7; D may be TRBD1 (5 bases). CDR1 and CDR2 from the germline V gene are SQVTM and ANQGSEA. V dropped 4 bases and J dropped 0 bases, with 13 bases sitting between them. The CDR3 sequence is 14 residues long. DNA of the CDR3: TGCAGCGTTGTATTCAGGGAAAGCTCCTACGAGCAGTACTTC. Translating it yields CSVVFRESSYEQYF.

The rearrangement uses TRBV15 and TRBJ2-1; D is unclear. Trimming cost V 5 bases and J 5 bases, with 4 bases left between them. CDR1 LNHNV and CDR2 YYDKDF come from the germline V gene (reference sequence). The CDR3 spans 11 residues. The CDR3 loop is CATSPNNEQFF. CDR3 DNA: TGTGCCACCAGCCCCAACAATGAGCAGTTCTTC.

This chain connects TRBV6-1 to TRBJ2-7, with TRBD2 matching over 12 bases. The V and J ends lost 2 bases and 2 bases, in that order; junction bases with no gene match: 4. CDR3 length equals 16 residues. Germline CDR1 MNHNS, CDR2 SASEGT. The CDR3 loop is CASSEPRLAGAYEQYF. As DNA, the CDR3 is TGTGCCAGCAGTGAACCCCGACTAGCGGGAGCCTACGAGCAGTACTTC.

The rearrangement uses TRBV12-3 or TRBV12-4 and TRBJ1-3; D may be TRBD1 (6 bases). The CDR3 spans 13 residues. The V and J ends lost 5 bases and 4 bases respectively, with 9 bases between them. The CDR3 nucleotides are TGTGCCAGCAGTGTCGGACAGGGAAACACCATATATTTT. Residues: CASSVGQGNTIYF.

The chain couples TRBV5-5 to TRBJ1-5, with D possibly TRBD1 on 6 matching bases. This CDR3 region has 15 residues. The V gene lost 1 base and the J gene lost 4 bases, with 12 bases spanning the gap. CDR1 and CDR2 (germline): SGHKS, YYEKEE (reference sequence). The CDR3 loop is CASSLTGTTNQPQHF. The CDR3 DNA follows: TGTGCCAGCAGCTTGACAGGGACTACGAATCAGCCCCAGCATTTT.

The rearrangement links TRBV11-2 to TRBJ2-1; 10 positions match TRBD1. Trimming cost V 8 bases and J 7 bases; bases outside gene matches: 8. CDR3 length: 14 residues. Germline CDR1 is SGHAT and CDR2 is FQNNGV. The CDR3 is CASLDRDRGNEQFF. The CDR3 nucleotides read TGTGCCAGCCTAGACCGGGACAGGGGTAATGAGCAGTTCTTC.